This TCR beta chain was obtained from a study of T cell responses to AZD1222 COVID-19 vaccine. Overall study results and limits: Across the whole spike, CD4 TCRs peaked at regions 160-218 and 743-854.

Note on this clone: Its target is not known.

CDR1 SGHAT and CDR2 FQNNGV come from the germline V gene. The germline V and J ends were trimmed by 1 base and 0 bases, with 8 bases remaining between them. This CDR3 contains 15 residues. Using immunoSEQ multiplex PCR, the repertoire was profiled, and TCRdb retains in-frame clones only, with some absent. The sample has about 76,000 clones, approximately 90% seen once. The J gene is TRBJ2-3, the V gene TRBV11-2; D remains ambiguous. This sample comprised peripheral blood, obtained on day 0 of AZD1222 vaccination. This TCR was sampled from an adult in good health. CDR3 DNA: TGTGCCAGCAGCTTAGGATCTACTAGCACAGATACGCAGTATTTT. This codes for CASSLGSTSTDTQYF.